In its sample, the clone carrying this TCR beta chain was seen many times. The sample comes from a study of molecular identifiers for immune sequencing clone quantification. Germline V lookup: CDR1 MNHEY, CDR2 SMNVEV (reference sequence). V was trimmed by 6 bases and J by 2 bases, leaving 11 bases between them. CDR3 length: 13 residues. Each CDR3 protein is one row after TCRdb ran MiXCR on the PCR reads. Among over 550,000 distinct CDR3 sequences listed, about 25% were seen once. Sequencing was carried out using naive CD8+ T cells from blood, with Jurkat cell RNA spiked in. Subset given: FACS-sorted CD8+CD4-CCR7+CD45RA+ naive T cells. V and J are TRBV27 and TRBJ2-7; a possible D gene is TRBD2 (6 bases). The source of this sequence is a human donor in good health. Some libraries in this study had Jurkat cell RNA spiked in. The CDR3 DNA reads TGTGCCAGCAGCTCCGGCGGGGCCTACGAGCAGTACTTC. Protein: CASSSGGAYEQYF.